One sample yielded the 19 T cell receptor beta chains listed below, sequenced in a study of tumor-infiltrating lymphocytes in primary liver carcinoma. cDNA specific to TCR beta was made from around 450 ng of total RNA, with a constant-region primer employed for priming. ARM-PCR, slightly modified, supplied the TCR beta libraries through three nested multiplex PCR rounds. The study ran its first two PCR rounds for around 10 cycles each, using TRBV1-TRBV30 forward primers and a C-beta reverse primer. Each CDR3 protein gets one entry after TCRdb re-called the multiplex PCR reads with MiXCR. The repertoire consists of 200,000 or so distinct CDR3 sequences, with almost 65% occurring once and the leading ten covering roughly 6.4%. Germline DNA was extracted too, while blood RNA derived from unsorted whole blood. Sequencing was carried out using peripheral blood. These receptors were collected from a woman aged 55-75 years with primary liver carcinoma and hepatitis B virus infection.

The chain uses TRBV11-1 and TRBJ2-5; D gene uncertain. Trimming pared 3 bases from V and 4 bases from J, leaving 15 bases between. Germline CDR1 reads SGHAT; CDR2 reads FQDESV (reference sequence). This CDR3 spans 15 amino acids. The CDR3 coding sequence is TGTGCCAGCAGCTTTGGGCTAACGAGTGGAGAGACCCAGTACTTC. Its translation: CASSFGLTSGETQYF.

This clonotype was seen at least ten times. This chain joins TRBV4-2 and TRBJ2-7; D perhaps matches TRBD1 (6 bases). V lost 3 bases and J lost 4, with 19 bases in between. The length of the CDR3 is 16 residues. Germline V gene lookup returns CDR1 LGHNA and CDR2 YNFKEQ. The CDR3 bases are TGTGCCAGCAGCCACGGGTTTCAGGGGATAAGTTACGAGCAGTACTTC. Translated, it gives CASSHGFQGISYEQYF.

This clonotype was counted ten times or more. The chain recombines TRBV29-1 with TRBJ2-3; perhaps D is TRBD1 or TRBD2 (5 bases each). CDR1 is SQVTM and CDR2 is ANQGSEA in the germline V gene. The CDR3 spans 14 residues. Trimming cost V 1 base and J 4 bases, with 12 bases left between them. This chain's CDR3 is CSVEGGKGADTQYF. The CDR3 DNA is TGCAGCGTTGAAGGGGGGAAAGGGGCAGATACGCAGTATTTT.

This clonotype was observed a handful of times. The rearrangement joins TRBV10-3 to TRBJ1-4; no clear D. Germline V gene sequence: CDR1 ENHRY, CDR2 SYGVKD. The CDR3 contains 12 residues. V lost 3 bases and J 7 bases, leaving 6 bases between the germline ends. The CDR3, as DNA: TGTGCCATCAGTGAAGTTGGTGAAAAACTGTTTTTT. Translating gives CAISEVGEKLFF.

About this clonotype itself: A much larger clonotype is one base distant, so this may be a read error. J is TRBJ2-5 and V is TRBV5-5; maybe TRBD2 (5 bases). The V end lost 6 bases, the J end lost 2 bases, and 17 bases lay between the germline ends. The CDR3 spans 15 residues. The germline CDR1 and CDR2 sequences are SGHKS and YYEKEE (reference sequence). The CDR3: CASNQTWSGQETQYF. The CDR3, as DNA: TGTGCCAGCAACCAAACCTGGAGCGGACAAGAGACCCAGTACTTC.

Worth noting for this clonotype: A junction end diverges from the germline sequence, so it may reflect a read error. This chain joins TRBV11-2 and TRBJ2-7, with D unclear. The CDR3 has 14 residues. From germline, CDR1 is SGHAT and CDR2 FQNNGV. The DNA of the CDR3 is TGTGACAGCAGTTTAGGCGACTCGCGCTACGAGCAGTACTTC. Translated: CDSSLGDSRYEQYF. Combining the CDR3 with reference TRBV11-2 and TRBJ2-7 gives the whole variable domain EAGVAQSPRYKIIEKRQSVAFWCNPISGHATLYWYQQILGQGPKLLIQFQNNGVVDDSQLPKDRFSAERLKGVDSTLKIQPAKLEDSAVYLCDSSLGDSRYEQYFGPGTRLTVT.

Of note for this clonotype: One end of the junction fails to match germline, which may point to a read error. V and J are TRBV11-3 and TRBJ2-4, with 8 bases identical to TRBD1. CDR3 length: 16 amino acids. In germline, CDR1 is SGHNT, CDR2 YENEEA. The CDR3 loop reads CASSPRTGLAKSIQYF. CDR3 sequence (DNA): TGTGCCAGCAGCCCTCGGACAGGGCTGGCCAAAAGCATTCAATACTTC. The full variable domain, with the rest looked up from reference TRBV11-3 and TRBJ2-4, is EAGVVQSPRYKIIEKKQPVAFWCNPISGHNTLYWYLQNLGQGPELLIRYENEEAVDDSQLPKDRFSAERLKGVDSTLKIQPAELGDSAVYLCASSPRTGLAKSIQYFGAGTRLSVL.

A word on this clonotype: Sequence at one end of the junction differs from germline and may be a read error. This chain connects TRBV11-2 to TRBJ2-1; no clear D gene. This CDR3 is 14 amino acids long. Germline CDR1 reads SGHAT; CDR2 reads FQNNGV. The CDR3 sequence: CASSLDALYNEQFF. As DNA, the CDR3 is TGTGCCAGCAGTTTAGATGCCTTGTACAATGAGCAGTTCTTC.

A note on this clonotype: Relative to the germline gene, one junction end is altered; a read error may explain this. J is TRBJ1-3 and V is TRBV11-2, with a weak D call TRBD1 (5 bases). Per the germline V gene, CDR1 is SGHAT and CDR2 is FQNNGV. The CDR3 has 15 residues. CDR3: CVSSPWDGSGNTIYF. DNA of the CDR3: TGTGTCAGCAGCCCCTGGGACGGCTCTGGAAACACCATATATTTT.

About this clonotype: The junction departs from germline at one end; a sequencing error may be responsible. The rearrangement uses TRBV12-3 or TRBV12-4 and TRBJ2-1; TRBD1 matches at 8 bases. The CDR3 spans 20 residues. The CDR3 sequence is CASSSSPGSVRDRRYKEQFF. For the CDR3, the DNA is TGTGCCAGCAGTTCCAGCCCCGGCTCCGTCCGGGACAGGCGATACAAAGAGCAGTTCTTC.

Ten or more counts support this clonotype. The chain carries TRBV6-6 and TRBJ2-7, with D possibly being TRBD1 (5 bases). V was cut by 6 bases and J by 0 bases, with 15 bases left in between. CDR1 is MNHNY and CDR2 is SVGAGI in the germline V gene (reference sequence). This CDR3 is 15 amino acids long. CDR3 sequence: CASSLVIGVSYEQYF. CDR3 bases: TGTGCCAGCAGCCTAGTGATAGGGGTCTCCTACGAGCAGTACTTC.

This clonotype was seen a single time. The chain links TRBV28 to TRBJ2-1, with D perhaps assigned TRBD1 or TRBD2 (5 bases each). This CDR3 is 13 amino acids long. Between the trimmed V and J ends, which lost 2 bases and 7 bases, there was a span of 9 bases. CDR1 is MDHEN and CDR2 is SYDVKM in the germline V gene. CDR3 amino acids: CASSLGGWNEQFF. The CDR3 DNA reads as TGTGCCAGCAGTTTAGGGGGTTGGAATGAGCAGTTCTTC.

This clonotype came up a few times. One end of the junction does not line up with germline, which may come from a read error. V is TRBV6-2 or TRBV6-3 and J is TRBJ1-2, with 8 bases matching TRBD1. Looked up from germline, CDR1 is MNHEY and CDR2 is SVGEGT. This CDR3 comprises 14 residues. The CDR3 coding sequence is TGTGCCAGTAGTCCCCCGAGGCAGGGGGCGGGCTACATCTTC. It translates to CASSPPRQGAGYIF.

This clonotype was counted ten times or more. V is TRBV5-4 and J is TRBJ2-5, with D perhaps TRBD2 (6 bases). This CDR3 spans 14 amino acids. The germline V gene encodes CDR1 SGHNT and CDR2 YYREEE (reference sequence). Trimming removed 1 base from V and 2 bases from J, with 9 bases in between. Here the CDR3 DNA reads TGTGCCAGCAGCTTGAGGCTAGCGCAAGAGACCCAGTACTTC. Translating it yields CASSLRLAQETQYF.

The chain joins TRBV11-1 to TRBJ2-5; TRBD1 aligns across 9 bases. The germline gives CDR1 SGHAT, CDR2 FQDESV (reference sequence). The CDR3 sequence is 16 residues long. The trim removed 5 bases at V and 5 bases at J, leaving 12 bases unmatched. In DNA form, the CDR3 reads TGTGCCAGCAGCGTCATGAAAACAGGGGGCGAGGAGACCCAGTACTTC. Translating it yields CASSVMKTGGEETQYF.

Remarks on this clonotype: One end of the junction is discordant with germline, which a read error may explain. This chain joins TRBV6-5 and TRBJ1-5, with 7 bases identical to TRBD1. In germline, CDR1 is MNHEY, CDR2 SVGAGI. CDR3 length: 18 amino acids. CDR3 region: CASKKEIVTGFGNQAQHF. CDR3 bases: TGTGCCAGCAAAAAAGAAATCGTGACAGGGTTTGGCAATCAGGCCCAGCATTTT.

This sequence joins TRBV2 and TRBJ2-3; the D call may be TRBD1 or TRBD2 (6 bases each). V lost 8 bases and J 1 base, leaving 22 bases between the germline ends. Germline V gives CDR1 SNHLY, CDR2 FYNNEI. This CDR3 contains 17 residues. Here the CDR3 reads CASQEGDLSGRTDTQYF. CDR3 DNA: TGTGCCAGCCAGGAGGGGGACCTTAGCGGACGCACAGATACGCAGTATTTT. The full variable domain, completed using reference TRBV2 and TRBJ2-3, is EPEVTQTPSHQVTQMGQEVILRCVPISNHLYFYWYRQILGQKVEFLVSFYNNEISEKSEIFDDQFSVERPDGSNFTLKIRSTKLEDSAMYFCASQEGDLSGRTDTQYFGPGTRLTVL.

Details on this clonotype: A much larger clonotype is one base distant, so this may be a read error. J is TRBJ2-1 and V is TRBV28, with 8 bases that match TRBD2. The CDR3 covers 14 residues. J was trimmed by 13 bases and V by 5 bases; bases with no gene match: 13. Germline V lookup: CDR1 MDHEN, CDR2 SYDVKM. The CDR3 DNA is TGTGCCAGCAGTAGCCAGCGGGAGTCCTCTGATCAGTTCTTC. Its translation is CASSSQRESSDQFF.

The chain carries TRBV20-1 and TRBJ1-5; no firm D call. This CDR3 comprises 14 residues. V shed 1 base and J shed 2 bases, with 9 bases lying between them. Germline values: CDR1 DFQATT, CDR2 SNEGSKA (reference sequence). CDR3 bases: TGCAGTGCTAGAGGGGGAGGAGGCAATCAGCCCCAGCATTTT. Its translation is CSARGGGGNQPQHF.